These 32 T cell receptor beta chains were all obtained from the same sample, sequenced in a study of blood T cell repertoires in COVID-19 (dated by TCRdb to the early 2020s). Libraries were constructed by the immunoSEQ multiplex PCR assay. As stored in TCRdb, this immuneACCESS dataset retains in-frame rearrangements with V and J assigned. A fraction of the clones does not appear; measured against another copy, unresolved V genes explain less than half of the discrepancy, and the remainder lacks a known reason. The sample table holds under 150,000 clones, of which roughly 80% were seen once. 25% of the sample comes from the top ten. Specimen: peripheral blood. These receptors all come from a human donor in a cohort sampled during active COVID-19.

This sequence joins TRBV6-2 or TRBV6-3 and TRBJ2-5, with TRBD1 matching over 10 bases. The CDR3 contains 14 residues. Germline values: CDR1 MNHEY, CDR2 SVGEGT. After removal of 5 bases from V and 6 bases from J, the junction contained 6 bases not matched to a gene. CDR3 DNA sequence: TGTGCCAGCAGTGACCGACAGGGGGCGAAGACCCAGTACTTC. As protein: CASSDRQGAKTQYF.

The genes are TRBV7-2 and TRBJ1-2, with 8 bases matching TRBD1. Germline CDR1 and CDR2: SGHTA and FQGNSA. With 0 bases clipped from V and 3 bases from J, the junction kept 6 bases outside the gene matches. This CDR3 contains 16 residues. DNA of the CDR3: TGTGCCAGCAGCTTAGCCCTAGACAGGGGATACTATGGCTACACCTTC. Protein sequence: CASSLALDRGYYGYTF.

The chain employs TRBV19 and TRBJ1-2; tentatively, D is TRBD1 (6 bases). CDR1 is LNHDA and CDR2 is SQIVND in the germline V gene (reference sequence). V was clipped by 4 bases and J by 7 bases, with 13 bases between them. The CDR3 runs to 13 residues. The CDR3 is CASSTTRQAGYTF. The CDR3, as DNA: TGTGCCAGTAGTACAACCAGACAGGCTGGCTACACCTTC.

The rearrangement uses TRBV4-3 and TRBJ1-4, with 8 nucleotides matching TRBD1. Looked up from germline, CDR1 is LGHNA and CDR2 is YSLEER. The CDR3 consists of 15 residues. Unmatched junction bases numbered 4, after V lost 0 bases and J lost 7 bases. The CDR3 is CASSQDGTGLEKLFF. The DNA of the CDR3 is TGCGCCAGCAGCCAAGATGGGACAGGCCTTGAAAAACTGTTTTTT.

The chain recombines TRBV11-1 with TRBJ1-5; 9 nucleotides match TRBD1. This CDR3 region has 15 residues. The V segment lost 5 bases and the J segment 7 bases; nucleotides outside the gene matches: 9. Germline V CDR1 and CDR2: SGHAT, FQDESV (reference sequence). CDR3 DNA sequence: TGTGCCAGCAGCCTTGGACAGGGGAGCGGGCAGCCCCAGCATTTT. It is translated as CASSLGQGSGQPQHF.

CDR3 DNA: TGTGCCAGCAGCGTAGGCATGGGGGAGGCGGGCTTAGCCAAAAACATTCAGTACTTC. Protein product: CASSVGMGEAGLAKNIQYF. V is TRBV9 and J is TRBJ2-4, with D possibly TRBD2 on 6 matching bases. Germline V gene lookup returns CDR1 SGDLS and CDR2 YYNGEE. The V end was cut by 0 bases, the J end by 0 bases, with 19 bases between. There are 19 residues in the CDR3.

The J gene is TRBJ1-2, the V gene TRBV19; D unclear. Trimming cost V 0 bases and J 4 bases, with 12 bases left between them. The CDR3 contains 15 residues. Germline assignment: CDR1 LNHDA and CDR2 SQIVND (reference sequence). CDR3 sequence (DNA): TGTGCCAGTAGTATAGATGGAGAGTCTTTCTATGGCTACACCTTC. Translation: CASSIDGESFYGYTF.

The chain carries TRBV15 and TRBJ2-1, with D hard to call. V lost 5 bases and J lost 7, with 9 bases in between. The CDR3 totals 12 residues. The germline gives CDR1 LNHNV, CDR2 YYDKDF (reference sequence). The CDR3 spells CATSLTRNEQFF. The CDR3 DNA sequence: TGTGCCACCAGCCTGACCAGGAATGAGCAGTTCTTC.

V usage is TRBV6-5 and J usage is TRBJ2-7, with D hard to call. CDR3 length: 11 amino acids. Trimming pared 6 bases from V and 6 bases from J, leaving 9 bases between. Germline V gene sequence: CDR1 MNHEY, CDR2 SVGAGI. In DNA form, the CDR3 reads TGTGCCAGCAGAGAGGTAGTCGAGCAGTACTTC. It encodes CASREVVEQYF.

This rearrangement joins TRBV27 to TRBJ1-1; 8 bases are a match to TRBD1. CDR1 and CDR2 (germline): MNHEY, SMNVEV (reference sequence). With V trimmed by 6 bases and J by 4 bases, 10 bases remained unmatched. This CDR3 comprises 15 residues. DNA of the CDR3: TGTGCCAGCAGGACGGACAGGGTGGGGACCACTGAAGCTTTCTTT. Amino acids: CASRTDRVGTTEAFF.

The rearrangement joins TRBV3-1 (or the pseudogene TRBV3-2) to TRBJ1-5; unclear D gene. V shed 4 bases and J shed 7 bases, with 11 bases lying between them. The CDR3 totals 13 residues. CDR1 is LGHDT and CDR2 is YNNKEL in the germline V gene (reference sequence). DNA for the CDR3: TGTGCCAGCAGCCCCCTATTATTCCAGCCCCAGCATTTT. Residues: CASSPLLFQPQHF.

The V gene is TRBV5-4, the J gene TRBJ2-7; D remains unclear. The germline V and J ends were trimmed by 2 bases and 0 bases, with 9 bases remaining between them. In germline, CDR1 is SGHNT, CDR2 YYREEE (reference sequence). The CDR3 runs 14 residues. This chain's CDR3 is CASSLEARSYEQYF. The CDR3 DNA follows: TGTGCCAGCAGCTTAGAGGCCCGCTCCTACGAGCAGTACTTC.

V gene TRBV30 combines with J gene TRBJ1-1, with D possibly TRBD1 on 6 matching bases. The CDR3 runs 15 residues. V gave up 0 bases and J gave up 4 bases, with 15 bases separating them. Per the germline V gene, CDR1 is GTSNPN and CDR2 is SVGIG (reference sequence). This CDR3 is CAWSVGGTGSTEAFF. The CDR3 coding sequence is TGTGCCTGGAGTGTAGGAGGAACAGGGAGCACTGAAGCTTTCTTT.

The rearrangement uses TRBV28 and TRBJ2-7, with D uncertain. This CDR3 contains 17 residues. V dropped 3 bases and J dropped 0 bases, with 18 bases sitting between them. Germline CDR1 and CDR2: MDHEN and SYDVKM. The CDR3 reads CASSFPAFGPHSYEQYF. The CDR3 DNA reads TGTGCCAGCAGTTTTCCCGCGTTTGGGCCTCACTCCTACGAGCAGTACTTC.

V is TRBV6-5 and J is TRBJ1-2, with TRBD1 identical over 7 bases. V was clipped by 7 bases and J by 8 bases; unmatched bases: 13. Germline CDR1 and CDR2: MNHEY and SVGAGI. CDR3 size: 14 residues. The DNA for the CDR3 is TGTGCCAGCACCTCGGGACAGACCGGCCGGGGCTACACCTTC. It yields the protein CASTSGQTGRGYTF.

The J gene is TRBJ1-5, the V gene TRBV7-8, with 9 bases matching TRBD1. Germline values: CDR1 SGHVS, CDR2 FQNEAQ. The CDR3 length is 17 residues. Unmatched junction bases numbered 12, after V lost 4 bases and J lost 5 bases. This CDR3 is CASSSNRDRDSDQPQHF. CDR3 DNA sequence: TGTGCCAGCAGCTCAAACCGGGACAGGGATTCCGATCAGCCCCAGCATTTT.

The chain is built from TRBV7-2 and TRBJ1-1; the match to TRBD1 covers 8 bases. J lost 7 bases, V lost 5 bases, and 9 bases had no gene match. CDR1 is SGHTA and CDR2 is FQGNSA in the germline V gene. This CDR3 comprises 14 residues. CDR3 protein: CASSPETGDIEAFF. The CDR3 coding sequence is TGTGCCAGCAGCCCCGAGACAGGGGATATTGAAGCTTTCTTT.

V usage is TRBV11-3 and J usage is TRBJ2-6; a weak D match, TRBD1 (5 bases). The CDR3 loop spans 16 amino acids. The germline CDR1 and CDR2 sequences are SGHNT and YENEEA. V was cut by 1 base and J by 0 bases, with 7 bases left in between. CDR3 in DNA: TGTGCCAGCAGCTTAGGCAGGGTCTCTGGGGCCAACGTCCTGACTTTC. It encodes CASSLGRVSGANVLTF.

The chain has TRBV7-8 and TRBJ1-2, with 10 bases lining up with TRBD1. Germline trimming cut 5 bases from V and 8 bases from J; bases unmatched to any gene: 11. The CDR3 is made up of 15 amino acids. The germline V gene has CDR1 SGHVS and CDR2 FQNEAQ. As DNA, the CDR3 is TGTGCCAGCAGCCAGAGACAGGGGGCCACTAAGGGCTACACCTTC. Protein product: CASSQRQGATKGYTF.

The CDR3 DNA reads TGTGCCATCAGTGTCGGAACAGCAGATACGCAGTATTTT. Its protein product is CAISVGTADTQYF. V usage is TRBV10-3 and J usage is TRBJ2-3, with unresolved D. Deletions cut 4 bases from V and 4 bases from J, with 9 bases between. Germline CDR1 is ENHRY and CDR2 is SYGVKD. This CDR3 has 13 amino acids.

V and J are TRBV19 and TRBJ1-5, with D perhaps matching TRBD1 (5 bases). Germline V lookup: CDR1 LNHDA, CDR2 SQIVND (reference sequence). V lost 10 bases to trimming and J lost 0 bases, with 13 bases between them. This CDR3 has 14 amino acids. The CDR3 loop reads CATWGGYSNQPQHF. Written as DNA, the CDR3 is TGTGCCACCTGGGGGGGTTATAGCAATCAGCCCCAGCATTTT.

The chain links TRBV9 to TRBJ2-3; 8 nucleotides line up with TRBD1. Germline V gives CDR1 SGDLS, CDR2 YYNGEE. The CDR3 is 16 amino acids. The V and J ends lost 3 bases and 3 bases, in that order; junction bases with no gene match: 9. CDR3 amino acids: CASSARQGIGTDTQYF. CDR3 DNA sequence: TGTGCCAGCAGCGCCCGACAGGGGATAGGGACAGATACGCAGTATTTT.

This chain joins TRBV7-8 and TRBJ1-1; D may be TRBD1 (5 bases). Germline loops: CDR1 SGHVS, CDR2 FQNEAQ. The V gene lost 3 bases and the J gene lost 5 bases, with 13 bases spanning the gap. The CDR3 extends over 14 amino acids. Written as DNA, the CDR3 is TGTGCCAGCAGCTTCCAGGGTCCGAGGACTGAAGCTTTCTTT. Its protein product is CASSFQGPRTEAFF.

This sequence joins TRBV2 and TRBJ2-1; 10 nucleotides match TRBD2. CDR3 size: 13 residues. V shed 8 bases, J shed 5 bases, and the junction held 3 bases outside the gene matches. Germline values: CDR1 SNHLY, CDR2 FYNNEI. The CDR3 loop reads CASELAGNNEQFF. The CDR3, as DNA: TGTGCCAGCGAACTAGCGGGGAACAATGAGCAGTTCTTC.

The rearrangement joins TRBV6-1 to TRBJ1-1, with a possible D match to TRBD1 (6 bases). This CDR3 has 13 residues. V lost 2 bases and J lost 6, with 10 bases in between. Germline CDR1 is MNHNS and CDR2 is SASEGT. The CDR3 nucleotides read TGTGCCAGCAGTGAATTGTCAGGGGCTGAAGCTTTCTTT. It codes for CASSELSGAEAFF.

Written as DNA, the CDR3 is TGTGCCAGCAGCTTAGAAGGCGGGGACCAGTATTTT. It encodes CASSLEGGDQYF. The chain has TRBV11-2 and TRBJ2-3; tentative D call: TRBD2 (6 bases). Deletions cut 0 bases from V and 12 bases from J, with 10 bases between. CDR3 length equals 12 residues. From germline, CDR1 is SGHAT and CDR2 FQNNGV.

The CDR3 nucleotides read TGTGCCAGCAGGACAGGGAGTAGCAATCAGCCCCAGCATTTT. Amino acids: CASRTGSSNQPQHF. J is TRBJ1-5 and V is TRBV27, with 7 bases aligning to TRBD1. With 6 bases clipped from V and 0 bases from J, the junction kept 2 bases outside the gene matches. From germline, CDR1 is MNHEY and CDR2 SMNVEV (reference sequence). The CDR3 sequence is 14 residues long.

The chain employs TRBV28 and TRBJ1-2; 8 positions agree with TRBD1. CDR1 is MDHEN and CDR2 is SYDVKM in the germline V gene. The junction had 5 bases not matched to a gene; V was cut back by 2 bases and J by 6 bases. This CDR3 region has 14 residues. The CDR3 DNA reads TGTGCCAGCAGTTTAACAGGGGGAATGAATGGCTACACCTTC. Translating it yields CASSLTGGMNGYTF.

The CDR3 region is CASSQDTGSTEAFF. CDR3 DNA sequence: TGCGCCAGCAGCCAAGATACGGGGAGCACTGAAGCTTTCTTT. The chain links TRBV4-1 to TRBJ1-1; the D is unclear. Between the trimmed V and J ends, which lost 0 bases and 4 bases, there was a span of 9 bases. The CDR3 length is 14 residues. Germline CDR1 and CDR2: MGHRA and YSYEKL.

Comments on this clone: One base away lies a much larger clone, so this may be a sequencing read error. Distinct nucleotide sequences in the sample also encode this CDR3. The J gene is TRBJ2-2, the V gene TRBV4-2; D is unclear. The CDR3 loop spans 13 amino acids. Deletions cut 4 bases from V and 4 bases from J, with 7 bases between. Germline values: CDR1 LGHNA, CDR2 YNFKEQ. DNA for the CDR3: TGTGCCAGCAGCCTCACTACCACCGGGGAGCTGTTTTTT. Protein sequence: CASSLTTTGELFF.

This clone occurred a few times. J is TRBJ1-2 and V is TRBV7-9, with 9 bases fitting TRBD1. Germline V gene sequence: CDR1 SEHNR, CDR2 FQNEAQ (reference sequence). The CDR3 loop spans 13 amino acids. With V trimmed by 5 bases and J by 6 bases, 4 bases remained unmatched. The DNA for the CDR3 is TGTGCCAGCAGCAGACAGGGGGAGCATGGCTACACCTTC. Its translation: CASSRQGEHGYTF. The full variable domain, in which reference TRBV7-9 and TRBJ1-2 provide the parts outside the CDR3, is DTGVSQNPRHKITKRGQNVTFRCDPISEHNRLYWYRQTLGQGPEFLTYFQNEAQLEKSRLLSDRFSAERPKGSFSTLEIQRTEQGDSAMYLCASSRQGEHGYTFGSGTRLTVV.

The rearrangement uses TRBV29-1 and TRBJ2-1; 8 bases are shared with TRBD2. V lost 4 bases to trimming and J lost 4 bases; unmatched junction nucleotides: 3. The germline gives CDR1 SQVTM, CDR2 ANQGSEA. The CDR3 is 13 amino acids. CDR3 DNA sequence: TGCAGCGTTGCAGCGGGAGATTACAATGAGCAGTTCTTC. Its translation: CSVAAGDYNEQFF.